This TCR beta chain appears in the sequencing data of a study of vaccination effects on CD4 cells after COVID-19. Comments on this clone: Antigen specificity is unknown.

TCRdb's table, derived via immunoSEQ multiplex PCR, lists solely in-frame clones and lacks some. The sample holds 84,000 or so clones, around four fifths seen once. This CDR3 has 16 amino acids. Germline V gene data show CDR1 as LNHDA and CDR2 as SQIVND (reference sequence). After removal of 5 bases from V and 5 bases from J, the junction contained 11 bases not matched to a gene. After expansion with viral peptide pools in the ViraFEST assay, antigen-specific CD4+ T cells were sequenced. CD4+ T cells were isolated after about nine days of culture. Vaccination of participants consisted of two doses of either the BNT162b2 or mRNA-1273 vaccine.

The chain uses TRBV19 and TRBJ1-5; TRBD1 aligns across 8 bases. Sequences were derived from CD4+ T cells from PBMCs cultured with HCoV-OC43 spike peptides, sampled after COVID-19 vaccination. Sample subset: HCoV-OC43 spike overlapping peptide pool stimulation. The clonotype was recovered from a human donor who received a COVID-19 vaccine. The CDR3 sequence: CASSSRTGFSYQPQHF. CDR3 coding DNA: TGTGCCAGTAGTTCTCGGACAGGGTTCAGTTATCAGCCCCAGCATTTT.